Listed below are T cell receptor beta chains from one sample, sequenced in a study of OX40 agonist ivuxolimab in advanced cancers. The method was immunoSEQ multiplex PCR; TCRdb's version includes in-frame clones alone and lacks a portion of them. Here the sample spans more than 9,500 clones, 90% being singletons. The sample consisted of CD4+ or CD8+ T cells sorted from blood, taken in a trial of the OX40 agonist ivuxolimab. These receptors were taken from an adult with an advanced solid tumor such as melanoma, head and neck, liver or kidney cancer. The CDR3 runs from the conserved cysteine through the conserved F or W. The D gene is left open where the match is weak. Size tells how often a clone was seen (once, few, many) or the class of an expanded clone, and some rows leave it out.

V gene,D gene,J gene,clone size,CDR3 protein,CDR3 DNA
TRBV5-1,.,TRBJ2-4,.,CASSLAGGPLAKNIQYF,TGCGCCAGCAGCTTGGCCGGAGGACCCCTAGCCAAAAACATTCAGTACTTC
TRBV7-3,TRBD2,TRBJ2-5,.,CASSSLAGSAWETQYF,TGTGCCAGCAGCTCGTTAGCGGGATCCGCCTGGGAGACCCAGTACTTC
TRBV7-3,.,TRBJ2-1,.,CASSLGGNAQFF,TGTGCCAGCAGCTTAGGCGGGAACGCGCAGTTCTTC
TRBV4-3,.,TRBJ1-6,once,CASSQWRQGSPLHF,TGCGCCAGCAGCCAATGGAGGCAGGGGTCACCCCTCCACTTT
TRBV4-3,TRBD1,TRBJ1-4,.,CASSPILGGTGSEKLFF,TGCGCCAGCAGCCCGATCCTGGGGGGGACAGGGAGTGAAAAACTGTTTTTT
TRBV6-1,TRBD2,TRBJ2-1,.,CASTAGRGGDEQFF,TGTGCCAGCACCGCCGGGAGGGGTGGCGATGAGCAGTTCTTC
TRBV2,.,TRBJ1-1,.,CASQGNTEAFF,TGTGCCAGTCAGGGGAACACTGAAGCTTTCTTT
TRBV19,TRBD2,TRBJ2-1,.,CASSITGTRVVRDEQFF,TGTGCCAGTAGTATTACCGGGACTAGGGTGGTCCGAGATGAGCAGTTCTTC
TRBV21-1,.,TRBJ2-5,.,CASSKDGKGTFQETQYF,TGTGCCAGCAGCAAAGACGGTAAGGGGACTTTCCAAGAGACCCAGTACTTC
TRBV7-5,.,TRBJ1-5,.,CARSPRLRGYSNQPQHF,TGTGCCAGAAGCCCCCGCCTCCGGGGCTATAGCAATCAGCCCCAGCATTTT
TRBV7-2,.,TRBJ2-2,.,CASSPAGRFGELFF,TGTGCCAGCAGCCCAGCCGGACGGTTCGGGGAGCTGTTTTTT
TRBV19,.,TRBJ2-4,.,CASSILGTRTLNIQYF,TGTGCCAGTAGTATCCTTGGGACCCGAACCCTAAACATTCAGTACTTC
TRBV4-3,TRBD2,TRBJ2-4,.,CASSQGASGGAVAKNIQYF,TGCGCCAGCAGCCAAGGAGCTAGCGGGGGGGCCGTGGCCAAAAACATTCAGTACTTC
TRBV5-6,.,TRBJ2-1,once,CASSLAEEGIDNEQFF,TGTGCCAGCAGCTTGGCAGAGGAGGGAATCGACAATGAGCAGTTCTTC
TRBV11-2,.,TRBJ1-2,.,CASSSAGTVGGYTF,TGTGCCAGCAGCTCCGCCGGGACGGTTGGTGGCTACACCTTC
TRBV6-1,.,TRBJ2-5,.,CASSEESGSPETQYF,TGTGCCAGCAGTGAGGAAAGCGGCTCCCCGGAGACCCAGTACTTC
TRBV11-2,.,TRBJ1-2,once,CASSLAGGLADGYTF,TGTGCCAGCAGCTTAGCTGGGGGGCTCGCCGATGGCTACACCTTC
TRBV4-1,.,TRBJ2-7,.,CASSPSGAAVSSYEQYF,TGCGCCAGCAGCCCCTCAGGGGCAGCCGTCAGCTCCTACGAGCAGTACTTC
TRBV9,.,TRBJ2-1,.,CASSLGDEQFF,TGTGCCAGCAGCCTGGGCGATGAGCAGTTCTTC
TRBV11-2,TRBD1,TRBJ1-2,.,CASSLGAMGQAKGYTF,TGTGCCAGCAGCTTAGGAGCTATGGGACAGGCTAAAGGCTACACCTTC
TRBV6-6,.,TRBJ1-4,.,CASSSERVEKLFF,TGTGCCAGCAGTTCCGAGCGGGTTGAAAAACTGTTTTTT
TRBV7-9,TRBD1,TRBJ1-1,once,CASSKRDRRYTEAFF,TGTGCCAGCAGCAAACGGGACAGGAGATACACTGAAGCTTTCTTT
TRBV19,.,TRBJ1-1,.,CASSIGVNTEAFF,TGTGCCAGTAGTATTGGTGTGAACACTGAAGCTTTCTTT
TRBV6-4,TRBD1,TRBJ2-7,.,CASSPGQGVYEQYF,TGTGCCAGCAGCCCGGGACAGGGGGTGTACGAGCAGTACTTC
TRBV19,.,TRBJ1-1,.,CASSIGSYAFF,TGTGCCAGTAGTATAGGCTCGTATGCATTCTTT
TRBV30,.,TRBJ2-7,.,CAWSPRPPAYEQYF,TGTGCCTGGAGTCCGAGGCCCCCGGCCTACGAGCAGTACTTC
TRBV4-3,TRBD2,TRBJ2-7,.,CASSQDPSGAYEQYF,TGCGCCAGCAGCCAAGACCCTAGCGGAGCCTACGAGCAGTACTTC
TRBV20-1,.,TRBJ2-5,.,CSATLETQYF,TGCAGTGCTACTCTAGAGACCCAGTACTTC
TRBV12-5,.,TRBJ2-7,.,CASGFSPYEQYF,TGTGCTAGTGGTTTCTCTCCGTACGAGCAGTACTTC
TRBV6-5,.,TRBJ2-5,.,CASSPSGSWGTQYF,TGTGCCAGCAGCCCCTCCGGGAGCTGGGGGACCCAGTACTTC